The rows below give T cell receptor beta chains drawn from one sample of a study of blood T cell repertoires in COVID-19. Measured with immunoSEQ multiplex PCR; TCRdb has only the in-frame clones, and not every one. The table shows about 190,000 clones, with around nine tenths occurring only once. The material sequenced was peripheral blood. Receptors originate from a middle-aged woman who had recovered from COVID-19. Both conserved end residues are part of each CDR3. Fields, in order: clone size, J gene, V gene, D gene, CDR3 protein, CDR3 DNA. The D gene is left open where the match is weak. Clone size is not always given. Where it is, it says once, few, many or a class for expanded clones.

few | TRBJ2-7 | TRBV29-1 | . | CSVRLTDYEQYF | TGCAGCGTCCGATTGACTGACTACGAGCAGTACTTC
. | TRBJ2-5 | TRBV9 | TRBD2 | CASSPLAGGQETQYF | TGTGCCAGCAGCCCTTTGGCGGGAGGGCAAGAGACCCAGTACTTC
. | TRBJ2-6 | TRBV6-1 | . | CASSEDGGRLVAGANVLTF | TGTGCCAGCAGTGAAGACGGAGGACGGTTAGTTGCTGGGGCCAACGTCCTGACTTTC
. | TRBJ2-2 | TRBV7-2 | TRBD2 | CASRQTGTSGTGELFF | TGTGCCAGCAGACAAACCGGGACTAGCGGGACCGGGGAGCTGTTTTTT
. | TRBJ1-5 | TRBV30 | TRBD1 | CAWRDKQGAASNQPQHF | TGTGCCTGGAGGGATAAACAGGGGGCGGCGAGCAATCAGCCCCAGCATTTT
. | TRBJ1-1 | TRBV7-9 | . | CASSLGPPNTEAFF | TGTGCCAGCAGCTTAGGGCCACCAAACACTGAAGCTTTCTTT
. | TRBJ1-4 | TRBV7-7 | TRBD1 | CASSAGTGTGKLFF | TGTGCCAGCAGCGCGGGGACAGGGACAGGAAAACTGTTTTTT
. | TRBJ2-2 | TRBV18 | . | CASSPVVPRDTGELFF | TGTGCCAGCTCACCAGTGGTCCCCCGGGACACCGGGGAGCTGTTTTTT
. | TRBJ1-5 | TRBV5-5 | TRBD1 | CASSWEGQGGQPQHF | TGTGCCAGCAGCTGGGAGGGACAGGGGGGTCAGCCCCAGCATTTT
. | TRBJ2-7 | TRBV19 | TRBD1 | CASSPGTGMALVGYEQYF | TGTGCCAGCTCCCCCGGGACAGGGATGGCCCTGGTAGGCTACGAGCAGTACTTC
. | TRBJ2-1 | TRBV28 | TRBD2 | CASSLRGLAVLYNEQFF | TGTGCCAGCAGTTTACGTGGACTAGCGGTCCTGTACAATGAGCAGTTCTTC
. | TRBJ1-5 | TRBV19 | . | CASSTASGFGQPQHF | TGTGCCAGTAGTACGGCTTCAGGTTTCGGTCAGCCCCAGCATTTT
. | TRBJ1-5 | TRBV19 | . | CASSVAEVSSNQPQHF | TGTGCCAGTAGTGTAGCAGAAGTATCTAGCAATCAGCCCCAGCATTTT
. | TRBJ2-1 | TRBV7-2 | . | CASSLALAGQGTYNEQFF | TGTGCCAGCAGCTTAGCCCTAGCGGGACAGGGGACCTACAATGAGCAGTTCTTC
. | TRBJ2-7 | TRBV24-1 | TRBD1 | CATSDLDRVMYEQYF | TGTGCCACCAGTGACCTTGACAGGGTCATGTACGAGCAGTACTTC
. | TRBJ2-3 | TRBV5-1 | TRBD1 | CASSPRQGPGDTQYF | TGCGCCAGCAGCCCAAGACAGGGCCCGGGGGATACGCAGTATTTT
. | TRBJ1-5 | TRBV27 | . | CASSSLGSGSNQPQHF | TGTGCCAGCAGCTCCCTGGGCAGCGGTAGCAATCAGCCCCAGCATTTT
. | TRBJ2-7 | TRBV28 | . | CASSLWGSGSYEQYF | TGTGCCAGCAGTTTATGGGGGAGCGGCTCCTACGAGCAGTACTTC
. | TRBJ2-7 | TRBV19 | . | CASSIGSNGNEQYF | TGTGCCAGTAGTATAGGGTCCAACGGGAACGAGCAGTACTTC
. | TRBJ2-6 | TRBV19 | . | CASRLDSLWGANVLTF | TGTGCCAGCCGCCTGGACAGCCTTTGGGGGGCCAACGTCCTGACTTTC
. | TRBJ1-4 | TRBV7-8 | . | CASTLGGTHNEKLFF | TGTGCCAGCACCCTAGGTGGGACACATAATGAAAAACTGTTTTTT
. | TRBJ1-2 | TRBV3-1/TRBV3-2 | . | CASSQGAGNYGYTF | TGTGCCAGCAGCCAAGGGGCAGGGAACTATGGCTACACCTTC
. | TRBJ2-7 | TRBV5-3 | TRBD1 | CARLWTGCSYEQYF | TGTGCCAGACTGTGGACAGGTTGCTCCTACGAGCAGTACTTC
. | TRBJ2-7 | TRBV3-1/TRBV3-2 | . | CASSQAPFQGLYF | TGTGCCAGCAGCCAAGCTCCGTTCCAGGGTCTGTACTTC
few | TRBJ2-2 | TRBV27 | TRBD2 | CASRPTLGRERSGELFF | TGTGCCAGCAGGCCAACCCTTGGGCGGGAGAGGTCCGGGGAGCTGTTTTTT
. | TRBJ1-4 | TRBV6-6 | . | CASSEAGMANEKLFF | TGTGCCAGCAGTGAGGCCGGGATGGCTAATGAAAAACTGTTTTTT
. | TRBJ2-5 | TRBV10-3 | TRBD1 | CAIRNTQGDETQYF | TGTGCCATCAGGAATACTCAGGGGGACGAGACCCAGTACTTC
. | TRBJ1-4 | TRBV6-5 | . | CASSWQGTNEKLFF | TGTGCCAGCAGTTGGCAGGGAACTAATGAAAAACTGTTTTTT
few | TRBJ2-5 | TRBV9 | . | CASSVAFGTQQETQYF | TGTGCCAGCAGCGTAGCTTTCGGGACACAACAAGAGACCCAGTACTTC
. | TRBJ2-7 | TRBV2 | TRBD2 | CASIPSGRNEQYF | TGTGCCAGCATACCTAGCGGGAGAAACGAGCAGTACTTC
. | TRBJ2-5 | TRBV15 | TRBD2 | CATSRGLAGVETQYF | TGTGCCACCAGCAGAGGACTAGCGGGAGTGGAGACCCAGTACTTC
. | TRBJ2-7 | TRBV12-3/TRBV12-4 | . | CASSPGGYEQYF | TGTGCCAGCAGCCCCGGGGGCTACGAGCAGTACTTC
. | TRBJ1-5 | TRBV19 | . | CASSDRQYSNQPQHF | TGTGCCAGTAGTGACCGACAGTATAGCAATCAGCCCCAGCATTTT
. | TRBJ2-3 | TRBV15 | . | CATSRERTVSNSTDTQYF | TGTGCCACCAGCAGAGAGAGGACAGTATCTAATAGCACAGATACGCAGTATTTT
. | TRBJ2-5 | TRBV9 | TRBD2 | CASSVSSWSSGSQETQYF | TGTGCCAGCAGCGTATCTTCCTGGTCTAGCGGGAGCCAAGAGACCCAGTACTTC
. | TRBJ1-1 | TRBV7-2 | . | CASSLTGMNTEAFF | TGTGCCAGCAGCCTAACAGGGATGAACACTGAAGCTTTCTTT
medium-sized | TRBJ2-5 | TRBV19 | . | CASSPWRIQETQYF | TGTGCCAGTAGTCCTTGGAGGATCCAAGAGACCCAGTACTTC
once | TRBJ2-3 | TRBV7-9 | TRBD2 | CASSLLTGGSWADTQYF | TGTGCCAGCAGCTTATTGACGGGCGGGAGTTGGGCAGATACGCAGTATTTT
. | TRBJ2-7 | TRBV18 | . | CASGLVYEQYF | TGTGCCAGCGGACTTGTCTACGAGCAGTACTTC
. | TRBJ1-5 | TRBV20-1 | . | CSASNPGHVSNQPQHF | TGCAGTGCTAGTAACCCCGGTCACGTAAGCAATCAGCCCCAGCATTTT
. | TRBJ2-7 | TRBV5-8 | TRBD2 | CASSLGLSGTYEQYF | TGTGCCAGCAGCTTGGGCCTGAGCGGGACCTACGAGCAGTACTTC
. | TRBJ2-1 | TRBV6-2/TRBV6-3 | TRBD1 | CASSRTGSSYNEQFF | TGTGCCAGCAGTCGGACAGGGTCTTCCTACAATGAGCAGTTCTTC
. | TRBJ2-2 | TRBV11-3 | . | CASSSQGRGSEITNTGELFF | TGTGCCAGCAGCTCTCAGGGTAGGGGGTCGGAGATTACCAACACCGGGGAGCTGTTTTTT
once | TRBJ1-5 | TRBV19 | . | CASSGGGGQPQHF | TGTGCCAGTAGCGGGGGGGGAGGTCAGCCCCAGCATTTT
. | TRBJ2-5 | TRBV18 | . | CASSPVAEETQYF | TGTGCCAGCTCACCCGTAGCGGAAGAGACCCAGTACTTC